This T cell receptor (beta chain) was documented in a study of shared clonotypes between healthy human individuals. Study-level results: It was the few donors that limited the genetic and exposure-history diversity represented.

The CDR3 length is 15 residues. CDR1 and CDR2 from the germline V gene are MGHRA and YSYEKL. V gave up 1 base and J gave up 10 bases; unmatched junction bases: 9. None of the donors, who were healthy HIV-negative adults, had recently had acute infections or vaccinations. Remarks on this clone: The target antigen is unknown.

Sequencing used immunoSEQ multiplex PCR; TCRdb keeps in-frame clones, though not all of them. The data hold 2,500,000 or so clones, with roughly 93% observed a single time. What was sequenced was naive CD4+ T cells from PBMCs. The sample's subset: CD45RA+ positively selected. The chain carries TRBV4-1 and TRBJ2-5, with 10 nucleotides matching TRBD1. The source is a young man in good health. Some clones in this sample may be carry-over from other donors' samples. The CDR3 protein is CASSQATTGGYDQYF. In nucleotides, the CDR3 is TGCGCCAGCAGCCAAGCTACGACAGGGGGCTACGACCAGTACTTC.